This T cell receptor (beta chain) appears in the sequencing data of a study of T-cell reconstitution after alpha-beta-depleted transplantation in children. General study findings and limits: At one year after transplant, newly produced T cells mostly accounted for T-cell counts and diversity.

Unmatched junction bases numbered 4, after V lost 2 bases and J lost 1 base. The CDR3 runs to 15 residues. Per the germline V gene, CDR1 is SGHVS and CDR2 is FQNEAQ. A word on this clonotype: The antigen remains unidentified.

For TCRbeta, the library was prepared with unique molecular identifiers. From the PCR reads, TCRdb called clonotypes with MiXCR, one entry per CDR3 protein. The data hold around 420,000 distinct CDR3 sequences, with around 15% observed a single time. The J gene is TRBJ1-2, the V gene TRBV7-8; TRBD1 matches 7 bases. Sequenced here: PBMCs, mostly from graft donor cells, sampled 360 days after TCRalphabeta/CD19-depleted stem cell transplant. The sequence came from a boy in the first two years of life who had a stem cell transplant for Wiskott-Aldrich syndrome, so the T cells may come from the graft donor. The CDR3, as DNA: TGTGCCAGCAGCTTAAGGGACAGTAGTAACTATGGCTACACCTTC. It translates to CASSLRDSSNYGYTF.